The rows below give T cell receptor beta chains drawn from one sample of a study of control samples from healthy donors and cancer patients. The table came from immunoSEQ multiplex PCR; TCRdb's copy has only in-frame clones and leaves some out. The sample lists about 180,000 clones; around 90% were seen once. The sequencing input was blood. The receptor source for this set is a woman aged 40 to 50 in good health. The CDR3 runs from the conserved cysteine through the conserved F or W. D genes are given only for firm matches. Clone size is stated in some rows and not others, as once, few, many or a class when expanded.

.,TRBJ2-2,TRBV2,TRBD1,CASRPRDRGTGELFF,TGTGCCAGCAGACCCCGGGACAGGGGTACCGGGGAGCTGTTTTTT
.,TRBJ1-1,TRBV6-1,.,CASSEQGSGTEAFF,TGTGCCAGCAGTGAACAGGGGTCCGGCACTGAAGCTTTCTTT
.,TRBJ2-3,TRBV9,.,CASSVGDWFSTDTQYF,TGTGCCAGCAGCGTAGGGGACTGGTTTAGCACAGATACGCAGTATTTT
.,TRBJ2-7,TRBV13,.,CASSVVSSYEQYF,TGTGCCAGCTCAGTAGTTAGCTCCTACGAGCAGTACTTC
.,TRBJ1-2,TRBV6-1,.,CASSEGSGYGYTF,TGTGCCAGCAGTGAGGGTAGTGGCTATGGCTACACCTTC
.,TRBJ1-1,TRBV6-5,.,CASSAEGTEAFF,TGTGCCAGCAGCGCGGAGGGCACTGAAGCTTTCTTT
.,TRBJ2-1,TRBV7-3,TRBD2,CASSARTSGYNEQFF,TGTGCCAGCAGCGCGCGGACTAGCGGTTACAATGAGCAGTTCTTC
.,TRBJ1-5,TRBV6-5,TRBD1,CASRGQGGNQPQHF,TGTGCCAGCAGGGGACAGGGGGGAAATCAGCCCCAGCATTTT
.,TRBJ1-1,TRBV19,TRBD1,CASSIVRGGRDTEAFF,TGTGCCAGTAGTATAGTCAGGGGGGGGCGCGACACTGAAGCTTTCTTT
.,TRBJ2-5,TRBV5-1,.,CASSSDRFRQTQYF,TGCGCCAGCAGCTCCGACCGGTTCCGGCAGACCCAGTACTTC
.,TRBJ1-1,TRBV29-1,TRBD1,CSVGAGGNTEAFF,TGCAGCGTTGGAGCAGGGGGGAACACTGAAGCTTTCTTT
.,TRBJ1-5,TRBV7-9,.,CASSLVGGDQPQHF,TGTGCCAGCAGCTTAGTCGGGGGGGATCAGCCCCAGCATTTT
.,TRBJ2-1,TRBV6-2/TRBV6-3,TRBD2,CASSSTSGISYNEQFF,TGTGCCAGCAGTTCGACTAGCGGTATTTCCTACAATGAGCAGTTCTTC
.,TRBJ1-4,TRBV27,.,CASSRAGGDRKLFF,TGTGCCAGCAGCCGGGCCGGGGGCGATAGGAAACTGTTTTTT
.,TRBJ1-3,TRBV2,.,CASNRDSGNTIYF,TGTGCCAGCAATCGTGACTCTGGAAACACCATATATTTT
.,TRBJ2-7,TRBV5-1,TRBD1,CASSGQGHTYEQYF,TGCGCCAGCAGCGGACAGGGGCACACCTACGAGCAGTACTTC
.,TRBJ1-5,TRBV5-1,.,CASSVTGPRDQPQHF,TGCGCCAGCAGCGTAACAGGGCCCCGCGATCAGCCCCAGCATTTT
.,TRBJ2-3,TRBV12-3/TRBV12-4,.,CASSFDRSDTQYF,TGTGCCAGCAGTTTCGACAGATCAGATACGCAGTATTTT
.,TRBJ1-2,TRBV5-1,.,CASSPQDSLNGYTF,TGCGCCAGCAGCCCCCAGGACAGTCTTAATGGCTACACCTTC
once,TRBJ1-1,TRBV10-3,TRBD1,CAIRTDRDGEAFF,TGTGCCATCAGAACGGACAGGGACGGTGAAGCTTTCTTT